A selection of T cell receptor beta chains follows, all from one sample in a study of OX40 agonist ivuxolimab in advanced cancers. Measured with immunoSEQ multiplex PCR; TCRdb has only the in-frame clones, and not every one. The sample consists of 60,000 to 75,000 clones, around 85% of them appearing once. Material: CD4+ or CD8+ T cells sorted from blood, obtained in a trial of the OX40 agonist ivuxolimab. All receptors derive from an adult with an advanced solid tumor such as melanoma, head and neck, liver or kidney cancer. Both conserved end residues are part of each CDR3. Fields, in order: CDR3 protein, CDR3 DNA, V gene, clone size, J gene, D gene. The D gene is left open where the match is weak. Clone size appears in some rows only: once, few, many, or a class for an expanded clone.

CDR3 protein: CASSLVQGRPYEQYF; CDR3 DNA: TGTGCCAGCAGCTTAGTTCAGGGGAGACCCTACGAGCAGTACTTC; V gene: TRBV7-2; clone size: -; J gene: TRBJ2-7; D gene: -
CDR3 protein: CATSRDRGSGLAGETQYF; CDR3 DNA: TGTGCCACCAGCAGAGATCGGGGATCGGGACTAGCGGGGGAGACCCAGTACTTC; V gene: TRBV15; clone size: -; J gene: TRBJ2-5; D gene: TRBD2
CDR3 protein: CASSLSLNTEAFF; CDR3 DNA: TGTGCCAGCAGCTTAAGTCTAAACACTGAAGCTTTCTTT; V gene: TRBV5-8; clone size: few; J gene: TRBJ1-1; D gene: -
CDR3 protein: CASSFKTGFYGYTF; CDR3 DNA: TGTGCCAGCAGCTTCAAGACTGGTTTCTATGGCTACACCTTC; V gene: TRBV5-4; clone size: once; J gene: TRBJ1-2; D gene: -
CDR3 protein: CASSATDSGNTIYF; CDR3 DNA: TGCGCCAGCAGTGCGACGGACTCTGGAAACACCATATATTTT; V gene: TRBV10-2; clone size: -; J gene: TRBJ1-3; D gene: -
CDR3 protein: CASSSENRGDTQYF; CDR3 DNA: TGTGCCAGCAGCTCTGAAAACAGGGGAGATACGCAGTATTTT; V gene: TRBV5-4; clone size: -; J gene: TRBJ2-3; D gene: TRBD1
CDR3 protein: CASRTGQGVGELFF; CDR3 DNA: TGTGCCAGCAGAACGGGACAGGGGGTCGGGGAGCTGTTTTTT; V gene: TRBV6-5; clone size: -; J gene: TRBJ2-2; D gene: TRBD1
CDR3 protein: CASSLRDSDYYGYTF; CDR3 DNA: TGTGCCAGCAGCTTAAGGGACAGTGATTATTATGGCTACACCTTC; V gene: TRBV7-2; clone size: -; J gene: TRBJ1-2; D gene: TRBD1
CDR3 protein: CASSTRDRAFNQPQHF; CDR3 DNA: TGTGCCAGCAGTACCCGGGACAGGGCCTTCAATCAGCCCCAGCATTTT; V gene: TRBV27; clone size: -; J gene: TRBJ1-5; D gene: TRBD1
CDR3 protein: CATSREFHEQGEGYTF; CDR3 DNA: TGTGCCACCAGCAGAGAATTTCACGAACAGGGGGAAGGCTACACCTTC; V gene: TRBV15; clone size: -; J gene: TRBJ1-2; D gene: TRBD1
CDR3 protein: CASSLFSGQAYGYTF; CDR3 DNA: TGTGCCAGCAGCCTTTTCTCCGGACAGGCCTATGGCTACACCTTC; V gene: TRBV7-6; clone size: -; J gene: TRBJ1-2; D gene: TRBD1
CDR3 protein: CASSQPQRGTAFF; CDR3 DNA: TGTGCCAGCAGCCAACCCCAGAGGGGCACAGCTTTCTTT; V gene: TRBV16; clone size: once; J gene: TRBJ1-1; D gene: -
CDR3 protein: CASSLAPGGRVTEAFF; CDR3 DNA: TGCGCCAGCAGCTTGGCGCCAGGGGGCAGGGTCACTGAAGCTTTCTTT; V gene: TRBV5-1; clone size: -; J gene: TRBJ1-1; D gene: TRBD1
CDR3 protein: CASSLKRGVNEKLFF; CDR3 DNA: TGTGCCAGCAGCTTAAAGAGGGGTGTTAATGAAAAACTGTTTTTT; V gene: TRBV7-2; clone size: once; J gene: TRBJ1-4; D gene: -
CDR3 protein: CASSPSAHEQYF; CDR3 DNA: TGTGCCAGCAGCCCCTCAGCCCACGAGCAGTACTTC; V gene: TRBV9; clone size: -; J gene: TRBJ2-7; D gene: -
CDR3 protein: CASSRDRERPNYGYTF; CDR3 DNA: TGTGCCAGCAGCCGGGACAGGGAGAGGCCTAACTATGGCTACACCTTC; V gene: TRBV27; clone size: -; J gene: TRBJ1-2; D gene: TRBD1
CDR3 protein: CAGRRGDPYGYTF; CDR3 DNA: TGTGCAGGCCGGAGAGGGGACCCCTATGGCTACACCTTC; V gene: TRBV2; clone size: -; J gene: TRBJ1-2; D gene: -
CDR3 protein: CATSRPDKSYEQYF; CDR3 DNA: TGTGCCACCAGCAGACCGGACAAAAGCTACGAGCAGTACTTC; V gene: TRBV15; clone size: -; J gene: TRBJ2-7; D gene: -
CDR3 protein: CASRRDGGGDTQYF; CDR3 DNA: TGTGCCAGCAGGCGAGACGGGGGAGGAGATACGCAGTATTTT; V gene: TRBV5-6; clone size: -; J gene: TRBJ2-3; D gene: -
CDR3 protein: CASSFQGAYNEQYF; CDR3 DNA: TGCGCCAGCAGCTTTCAGGGGGCGTACAACGAGCAGTACTTC; V gene: TRBV5-1; clone size: -; J gene: TRBJ2-7; D gene: TRBD1
CDR3 protein: CASSSGQALYGGYTF; CDR3 DNA: TGTGCCAGCAGCTCCGGACAAGCCCTCTACGGTGGCTACACCTTC; V gene: TRBV11-1; clone size: -; J gene: TRBJ1-2; D gene: -